These T cell receptor beta chains were read from a single sample in a study of CD8 T cells in Susac syndrome. TCRdb reprocessed the immunoSEQ multiplex PCR reads via MiXCR and lists one record per CDR3 protein. This sample has around 280,000 distinct CDR3 sequences, with about 91% found just once. Sequencing used CD4+ T cells from PBMCs. The receptors here all came from a human donor with multiple sclerosis. The CDR3 runs from the conserved cysteine through the conserved F or W.

J | V | CDR3
TRBJ1-4 | TRBV4-3 | CASSQERNEKLFF
TRBJ2-5 | TRBV14 | CASSRMTTGQETQYF
TRBJ2-1 | TRBV12-3/TRBV12-4 | CASSLNWAGANGEQFF
TRBJ2-1 | TRBV7-9 | CASITVPREIKFF
TRBJ1-6 | TRBV14 | CASSSREGGSPLHF
TRBJ2-3 | TRBV5-4 | CASSWDAGDPQYF
TRBJ2-1 | TRBV20-1 | CSAVIPGQGQFF
TRBJ2-7 | TRBV19 | CASSGQGDFYEQYF
TRBJ2-7 | TRBV12-3/TRBV12-4 | CASSLHRLAAAGDYEQYF
TRBJ1-1 | TRBV6-2/TRBV6-3 | CASSYPGRLLVNTEAFF
TRBJ1-5 | TRBV19 | CASRLARLVPDVGPQHF
TRBJ1-4 | TRBV5-4 | CASSIWTAEKLFF
TRBJ1-1 | TRBV7-6 | CASSPRGGGRVTEAFF
TRBJ2-3 | TRBV20-1 | CSADLRGAASTDTQYF
TRBJ2-5 | TRBV4-2 | CASSPYWVGGRDGQYF
TRBJ2-1 | TRBV20-1 | CSARQQNEQFF
TRBJ1-1 | TRBV5-1 | CASRKFEGSNTEAFF
TRBJ1-6 | TRBV5-1 | CASSKSRLYNSPLHF
TRBJ1-1 | TRBV5-1 | CASSLGGWGSTEAFF
TRBJ1-1 | TRBV2 | CASRGAPGERAFF
TRBJ2-3 | TRBV9 | CASSARGGRVDTQYF
TRBJ2-1 | TRBV11-2 | CASRERESFNEQFF
TRBJ2-1 | TRBV12-3/TRBV12-4 | CASSLGLAGGQFF
TRBJ1-6 | TRBV19 | CASSTQQGASPLHF
TRBJ2-7 | TRBV6-5 | CASSYSYFRGYEQYF
TRBJ1-2 | TRBV12-3/TRBV12-4 | CASSFGDYYGYTF
TRBJ2-3 | TRBV7-9 | CASSRGWADTQYF
TRBJ2-7 | TRBV2 | CASRIPGDSYEQYF
TRBJ1-1 | TRBV7-2 | CASSLPVGTEAFF
TRBJ1-2 | TRBV2 | CASSEGGGGYTF